This T cell receptor (beta chain) was identified during a study of beta chain features in type 1 diabetes. Overall study findings and caveats: Shorter templates might be favored by PCR, equally in patients and controls.

Turning to this clone: The antigen remains undetermined.

The whole isolated RNA underwent reverse transcription, so sequencing captured expressed TCRB transcripts. Generated by immunoSEQ multiplex PCR, the TCRdb table keeps only in-frame clones and is missing some. The table has more than 300,000 clones, 10% to 15% seen once; the top ten hold 0.017%. Cells sorted by CD45RO/CCR7/CD25/CD127/CD95/CD27 comprised CD4+ naive, central memory, regulatory and stem cell-like memory cells. Purities over 98% were achieved in all sorted populations. Sequencing input: naive CD4+ T cells from blood. The receptor was derived from a man in his late teens or twenties in good health.

For the CDR3, the DNA is TGTGCCAGCAGCCTAAGGACAGGGGGCACAGATACGCAGTATTTT. Amino acids: CASSLRTGGTDTQYF. The chain uses TRBV5-4 and TRBJ2-3; 9 bases align to TRBD1. CDR1 and CDR2 (germline): SGHNT, YYREEE (reference sequence). The CDR3 is 15 amino acids. V gave up 4 bases and J gave up 1 base; unmatched junction bases: 4.